The subject of this entry is one TCR beta chain. Its antigen is currently unknown. The sample has other DNA sequences that encode this CDR3 too. This sample is drawn from a study of shared clonotypes between healthy human individuals. Regarding the study as a whole: Shared clonotypes: roughly 4.5% naive CD4, around 4% naive CD8, under 2.5% memory CD4, about 0.41% memory CD8.

Samples underwent the assay at deep level. Genomic DNA per cell subset filled all wells of several immunoSEQ plates. Original processing notes: Owing to the provision of junction-only sequences devoid of quality scores by immunoSEQ, filtering differed. Some clones are missing from TCRdb's copy, which holds only in-frame ones; the method was immunoSEQ multiplex PCR. The V and J calls and clone size come from that table; D and trimming were worked out from the DNA. The table lists approximately 2.5 million clones, roughly nine tenths of them singletons. This sequence originates from a man between 18 and 29 years old in good health. The sample taken for sequencing was naive CD4+ T cells sorted from blood. Subset in this sample: CD45RA+ positively selected.

CDR3 in amino acids: CASSMGRGTEAFF. In DNA form, the CDR3 reads TGTGCCAGTAGTATGGGCAGGGGCACTGAAGCTTTCTTT. V and J are TRBV19 and TRBJ1-1; D perhaps matches TRBD1 (6 bases). The CDR3 runs to 13 residues. V lost 3 bases, J lost 4 bases, and 9 bases lay in between. The germline CDR1 and CDR2 sequences are LNHDA and SQIVND (reference sequence). Full variable domain (remainder filled in from reference TRBV19 and TRBJ1-1): DGGITQSPKYLFRKEGQNVTLSCEQNLNHDAMYWYRQDPGQGLRLIYYSQIVNDFQKGDIAEGYSVSREKKESFPLTVTSAQKNPTAFYLCASSMGRGTEAFFGQGTRLTVV.